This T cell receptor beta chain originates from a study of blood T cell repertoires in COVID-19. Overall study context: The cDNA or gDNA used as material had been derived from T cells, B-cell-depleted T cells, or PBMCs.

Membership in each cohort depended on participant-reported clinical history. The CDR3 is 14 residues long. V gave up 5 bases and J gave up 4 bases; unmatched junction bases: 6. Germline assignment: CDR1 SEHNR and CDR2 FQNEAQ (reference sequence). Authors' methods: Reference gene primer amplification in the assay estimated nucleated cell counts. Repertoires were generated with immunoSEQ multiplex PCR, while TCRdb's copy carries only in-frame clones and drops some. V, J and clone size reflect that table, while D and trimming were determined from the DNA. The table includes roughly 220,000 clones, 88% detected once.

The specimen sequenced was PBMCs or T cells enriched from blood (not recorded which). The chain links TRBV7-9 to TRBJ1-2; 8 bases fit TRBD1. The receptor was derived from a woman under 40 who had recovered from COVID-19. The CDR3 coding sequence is TGTGCCAGCAGCCCAGGGGGCTCTGGCTATGGCTACACCTTC. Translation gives CASSPGGSGYGYTF.